Given below is one T cell receptor beta chain in context. The CDR3 length is 12 residues. V was cut by 4 bases and J by 5 bases, with 8 bases left in between. CDR1 is SGHTA and CDR2 is FQGNSA in the germline V gene. The sample originates from a study of blood T cell repertoires in COVID-19. Only in-frame clones appear in the TCRdb table, and some are missing; sequencing was by immunoSEQ multiplex PCR. The sample consists of 60,000 or so clones, 75% to 80% of them appearing once. This chain connects TRBV7-2 to TRBJ2-5; no clear D gene. Input material: peripheral blood. The receptor was isolated from a human donor in a cohort sampled during active COVID-19. The CDR3 nucleotides are TGTGCCAGCAGCTCGATAGAGGAGACCCAGTACTTC. This translates into CASSSIEETQYF.